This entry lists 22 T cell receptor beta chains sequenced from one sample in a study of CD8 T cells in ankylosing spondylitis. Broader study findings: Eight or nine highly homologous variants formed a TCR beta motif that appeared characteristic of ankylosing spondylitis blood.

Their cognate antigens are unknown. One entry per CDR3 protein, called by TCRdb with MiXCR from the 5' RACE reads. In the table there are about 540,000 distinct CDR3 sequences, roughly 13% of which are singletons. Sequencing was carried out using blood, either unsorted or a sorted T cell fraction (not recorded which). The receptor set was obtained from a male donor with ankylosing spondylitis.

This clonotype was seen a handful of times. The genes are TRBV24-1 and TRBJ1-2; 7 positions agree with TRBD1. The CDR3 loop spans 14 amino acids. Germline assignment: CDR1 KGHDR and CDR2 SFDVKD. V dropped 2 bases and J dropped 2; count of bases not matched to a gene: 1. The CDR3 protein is CATSDWTGNYGYTF. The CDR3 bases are TGTGCCACCAGTGATTGGACAGGAAACTATGGCTACACCTTC.

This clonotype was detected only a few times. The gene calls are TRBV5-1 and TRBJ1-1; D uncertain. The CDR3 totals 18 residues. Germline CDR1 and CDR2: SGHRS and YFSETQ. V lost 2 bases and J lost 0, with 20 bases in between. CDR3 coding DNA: TGCGCCAGCAGCTTTGGAATTTTCCGGACCTCCATGAACACTGAAGCTTTCTTT. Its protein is CASSFGIFRTSMNTEAFF.

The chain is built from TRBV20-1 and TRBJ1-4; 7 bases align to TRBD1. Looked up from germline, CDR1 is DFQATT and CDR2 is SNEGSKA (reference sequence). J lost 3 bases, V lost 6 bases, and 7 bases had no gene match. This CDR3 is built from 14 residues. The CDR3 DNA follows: TGCAGTGCGCGTCCGGGACAGTCTAATGAAAAACTGTTTTTT. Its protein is CSARPGQSNEKLFF.

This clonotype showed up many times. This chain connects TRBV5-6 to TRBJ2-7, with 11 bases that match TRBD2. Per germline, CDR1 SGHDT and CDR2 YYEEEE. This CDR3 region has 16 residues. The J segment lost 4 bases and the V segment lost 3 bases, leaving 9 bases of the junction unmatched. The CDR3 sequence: CASSSSISGRAYEQYF. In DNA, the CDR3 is TGTGCCAGCAGCTCTTCGATTAGCGGGAGGGCGTACGAGCAGTACTTC.

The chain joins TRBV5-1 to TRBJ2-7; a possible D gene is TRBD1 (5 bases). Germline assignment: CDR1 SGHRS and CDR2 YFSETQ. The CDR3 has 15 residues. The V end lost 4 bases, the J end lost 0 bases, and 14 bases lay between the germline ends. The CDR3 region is CASSQQYRSSYEQYV. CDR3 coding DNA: TGCGCCAGCAGCCAGCAATACAGGAGCTCCTACGAGCAGTACGTC.

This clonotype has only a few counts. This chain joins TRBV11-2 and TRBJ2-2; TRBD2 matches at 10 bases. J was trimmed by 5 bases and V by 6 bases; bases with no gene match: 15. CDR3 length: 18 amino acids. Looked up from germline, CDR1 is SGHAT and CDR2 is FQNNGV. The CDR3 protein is CASRRTSGIKEDTGELFF. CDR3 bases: TGTGCCAGCAGGAGGACTAGCGGAATTAAAGAGGATACCGGGGAGCTGTTTTTT. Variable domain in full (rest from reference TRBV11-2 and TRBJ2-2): EAGVAQSPRYKIIEKRQSVAFWCNPISGHATLYWYQQILGQGPKLLIQFQNNGVVDDSQLPKDRFSAERLKGVDSTLKIQPAKLEDSAVYLCASRRTSGIKEDTGELFFGEGSRLTVL.

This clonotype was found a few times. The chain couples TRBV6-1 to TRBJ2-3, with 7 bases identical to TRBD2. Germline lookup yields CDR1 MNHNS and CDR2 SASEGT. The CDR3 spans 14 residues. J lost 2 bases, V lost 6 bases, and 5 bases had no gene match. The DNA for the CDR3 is TGTGCCAGCAGCCCCGGGGGGTACACAGATACGCAGTATTTT. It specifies CASSPGGYTDTQYF.

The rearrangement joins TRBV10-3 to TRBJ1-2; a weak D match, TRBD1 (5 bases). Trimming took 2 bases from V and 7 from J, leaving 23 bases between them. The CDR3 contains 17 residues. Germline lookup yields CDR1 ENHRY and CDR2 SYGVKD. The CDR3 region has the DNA TGTGCCATCAGTGAGCATATGGAGGTCAGGGAGACAAGTGGCTACACCTTC. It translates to CAISEHMEVRETSGYTF.

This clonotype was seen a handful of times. The CDR3 reads CASSRGSKFTEAFF. In DNA, the CDR3 is TGTGCCAGCAGCCGAGGATCCAAGTTCACTGAAGCTTTCTTT. The chain combines TRBV3-1 with TRBJ1-1; D not resolved. The CDR3 is made up of 14 amino acids. In germline, CDR1 is LGHDT, CDR2 YNNKEL (reference sequence). V lost 4 bases, J lost 4 bases, and 13 bases lay in between. The whole variable domain, remainder taken from reference TRBV3-1 and TRBJ1-1, is DTAVSQTPKYLVTQMGNDKSIKCEQNLGHDTMYWYKQDSKKFLKIMFSYNNKELIINETVPNRFSPKSPDKAHLNLHINSLELGDSAVYFCASSRGSKFTEAFFGQGTRLTVV.

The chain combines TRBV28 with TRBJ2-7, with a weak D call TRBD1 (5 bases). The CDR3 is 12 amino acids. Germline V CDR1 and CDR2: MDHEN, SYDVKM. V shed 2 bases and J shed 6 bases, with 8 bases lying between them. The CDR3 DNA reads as TGTGCCAGCAGTTTACCAGGGCGCGAGCAGTACGTC. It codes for CASSLPGREQYV.

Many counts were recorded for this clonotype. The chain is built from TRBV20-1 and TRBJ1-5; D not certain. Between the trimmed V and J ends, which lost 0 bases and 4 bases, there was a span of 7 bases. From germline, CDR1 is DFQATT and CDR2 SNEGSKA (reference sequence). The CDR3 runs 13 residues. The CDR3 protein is CSARDQLNQPQHF. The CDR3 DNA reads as TGCAGTGCTAGAGATCAGCTTAATCAGCCCCAGCATTTT.

The chain's CDR3 is CSATPGLAGDHSYEQYF. CDR3 bases: TGCAGTGCTACACCTGGACTAGCGGGAGATCATTCCTACGAGCAGTACTTC. The chain employs TRBV20-1 and TRBJ2-7, with TRBD2 matching over 13 bases. The CDR3 runs to 17 residues. Germline V gives CDR1 DFQATT, CDR2 SNEGSKA (reference sequence). Trimming removed 4 bases from V and 1 base from J; junction bases left unmatched: 10.

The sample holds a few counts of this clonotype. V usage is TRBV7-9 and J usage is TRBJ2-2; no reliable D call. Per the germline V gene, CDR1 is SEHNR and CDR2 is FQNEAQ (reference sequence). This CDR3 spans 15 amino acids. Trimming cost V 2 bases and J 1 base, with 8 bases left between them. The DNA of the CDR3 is TGTGCCAGCAGCTTAACAGTTCAGAACACCGGGGAGCTGTTTTTT. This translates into CASSLTVQNTGELFF.

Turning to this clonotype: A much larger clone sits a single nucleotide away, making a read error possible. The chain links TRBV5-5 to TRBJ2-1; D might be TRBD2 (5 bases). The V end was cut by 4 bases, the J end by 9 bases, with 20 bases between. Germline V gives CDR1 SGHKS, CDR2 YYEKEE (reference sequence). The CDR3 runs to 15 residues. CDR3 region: CASSPGIFPRGEQFF. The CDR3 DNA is TGTGCCAGCAGCCCGGGGATCTTTCCCAGAGGTGAGCAGTTCTTC.

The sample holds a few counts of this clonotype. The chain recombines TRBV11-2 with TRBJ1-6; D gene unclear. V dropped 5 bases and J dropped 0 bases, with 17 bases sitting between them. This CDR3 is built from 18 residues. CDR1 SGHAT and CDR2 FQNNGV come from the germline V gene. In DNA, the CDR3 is TGTGCCAGCAGCAGACGACCCCGGCCTGGCTCCTATAATTCACCCCTCCACTTT. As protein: CASSRRPRPGSYNSPLHF.

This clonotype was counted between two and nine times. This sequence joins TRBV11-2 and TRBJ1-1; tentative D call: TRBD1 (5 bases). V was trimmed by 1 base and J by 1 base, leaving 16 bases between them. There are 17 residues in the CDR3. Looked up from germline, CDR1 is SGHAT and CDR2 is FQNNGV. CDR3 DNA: TGTGCCAGCAGCTTAGTTTGGATCGGTAGGGGGAACACTGAAGCTTTCTTT. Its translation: CASSLVWIGRGNTEAFF.

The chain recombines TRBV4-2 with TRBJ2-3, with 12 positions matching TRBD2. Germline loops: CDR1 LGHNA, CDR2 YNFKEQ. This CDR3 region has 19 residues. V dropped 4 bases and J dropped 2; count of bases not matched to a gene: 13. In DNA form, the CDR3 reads TGTGCCAGCAGCCGGATCGGGACTAGCGGGCACTCGGTCACAGATACGCAGTATTTT. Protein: CASSRIGTSGHSVTDTQYF.

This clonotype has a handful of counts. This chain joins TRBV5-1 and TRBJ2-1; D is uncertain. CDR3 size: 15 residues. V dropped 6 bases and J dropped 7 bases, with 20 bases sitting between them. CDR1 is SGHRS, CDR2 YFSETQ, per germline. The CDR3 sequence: CASNIRPESRNEQFF. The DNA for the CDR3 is TGCGCCAGCAACATTAGACCGGAGAGCCGGAATGAGCAGTTCTTC.

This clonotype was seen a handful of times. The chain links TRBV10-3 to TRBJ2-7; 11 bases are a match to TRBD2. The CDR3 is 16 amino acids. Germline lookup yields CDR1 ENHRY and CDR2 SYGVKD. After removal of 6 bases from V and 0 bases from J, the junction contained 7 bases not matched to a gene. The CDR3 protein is CAISGAGLAGSYEQYF. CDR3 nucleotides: TGTGCCATCAGCGGAGCTGGACTAGCGGGCTCCTACGAGCAGTACTTC.

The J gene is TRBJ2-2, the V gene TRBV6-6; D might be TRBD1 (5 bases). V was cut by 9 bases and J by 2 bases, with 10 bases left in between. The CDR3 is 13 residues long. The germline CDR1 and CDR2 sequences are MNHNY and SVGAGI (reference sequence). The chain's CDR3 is CASCQGNTGELFF. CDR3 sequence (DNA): TGTGCCAGTTGTCAGGGCAACACCGGGGAGCTGTTTTTT.

Here the CDR3 reads CASSPTRESNQPQHF. CDR3 nucleotides: TGTGCCAGCAGTCCAACCAGGGAGAGCAATCAGCCCCAGCATTTT. The chain combines TRBV12-3 or TRBV12-4 with TRBJ1-5; D might be TRBD1 (5 bases). This CDR3 is 15 amino acids long. V was trimmed by 5 bases and J by 1 base, leaving 12 bases between them.

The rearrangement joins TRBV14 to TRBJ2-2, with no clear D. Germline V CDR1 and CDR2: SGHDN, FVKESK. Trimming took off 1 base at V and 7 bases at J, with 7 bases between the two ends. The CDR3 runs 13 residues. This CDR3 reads CASSQALIGELFF. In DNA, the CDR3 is TGTGCCAGCAGCCAAGCCCTGATCGGGGAGCTGTTTTTT.